These 7 T cell receptor beta chains share one sample of origin, sequenced in a study of early stage breast cancer tumors. Method: immunoSEQ multiplex PCR; TCRdb's copy keeps in-frame clones and lacks some. Of under 45,000 clones listed, around 69% were seen once; the top ten hold approximately 7.1%. Source material: blood. The origin of the receptors is a person aged 50 to 59 with breast cancer.

The chain recombines TRBV13 with TRBJ2-1; unclear D gene. The V gene lost 3 bases and the J gene lost 0 bases, with 9 bases spanning the gap. The CDR3 has 15 residues. Germline V gene data show CDR1 as PRHDT and CDR2 as FYEKMQ (reference sequence). The CDR3 DNA is TGTGCCAGCAGCTTCGAGTCTCGCTCCTACAATGAGCAGTTCTTC. Translated, it gives CASSFESRSYNEQFF.

This clone was detected once. This sequence joins TRBV9 and TRBJ1-3; D possibly corresponds to TRBD1 (6 bases). V lost 4 bases and J lost 2, with 16 bases in between. Germline V gene sequence: CDR1 SGDLS, CDR2 YYNGEE. The CDR3 covers 16 residues. In DNA form, the CDR3 reads TGTGCCAGCAGCCAGCAACCACAGGGCGCTGGAAACACCATATATTTT. It specifies CASSQQPQGAGNTIYF.

The chain is built from TRBV11-3 and TRBJ2-1; 7 nucleotides align to TRBD2. The CDR3 extends over 17 amino acids. Germline V gene data show CDR1 as SGHNT and CDR2 as YENEEA. Trimming took 5 bases from V and 4 from J; bases not matched to a gene: 14. The chain's CDR3 is CASSPGTGGSGYNEQFF. CDR3 DNA: TGTGCCAGCAGCCCGGGGACGGGCGGGAGCGGATACAATGAGCAGTTCTTC.

The chain carries TRBV6-6 and TRBJ1-5, with D possibly matching TRBD1 (6 bases). Trimming stripped 6 bases from V and 4 bases from J, with 13 bases between. The CDR3 has 14 residues. Germline assignment: CDR1 MNHNY and CDR2 SVGAGI (reference sequence). This chain's CDR3 is CASSRQAINQPQHF. CDR3 in DNA: TGTGCCAGCAGCCGACAGGCAATAAATCAGCCCCAGCATTTT.

The chain combines TRBV5-1 with TRBJ1-5; 7 bases align to TRBD1. V lost 0 bases to trimming and J lost 4 bases; unmatched junction nucleotides: 4. CDR1 is SGHRS and CDR2 is YFSETQ in the germline V gene. This CDR3 spans 15 amino acids. CDR3 amino acids: CASSLGDRRNQPQHF. The CDR3 region has the DNA TGCGCCAGCAGCTTGGGGGACAGAAGGAATCAGCCCCAGCATTTT.

The chain joins TRBV7-9 to TRBJ1-1, with no clear D. V was shortened by 1 base and J by 6 bases, with 9 bases between the two germline ends. CDR3 length equals 13 residues. Germline V CDR1 and CDR2: SEHNR, FQNEAQ (reference sequence). CDR3 DNA: TGTGCCAGCAGCTTAGAGCCGGAGTCTGAAGCTTTCTTT. Its protein product is CASSLEPESEAFF.

The V gene is TRBV6-5, the J gene TRBJ2-7; 11 bases agree with TRBD2. Germline assignment: CDR1 MNHEY and CDR2 SVGAGI. V lost 6 bases, J lost 4 bases, and 5 bases stayed unmatched. CDR3 length equals 14 residues. CDR3 region: CASSASGGLYEQYV. The CDR3 region has the DNA TGTGCCAGCAGCGCTAGCGGGGGGCTTTACGAGCAGTACGTC.